The 4 T cell receptor beta chains below were found in one sample sequenced in a study of CD8 T cells in ankylosing spondylitis. Study-level points and caveats: Seemingly distinctive of ankylosing spondylitis blood was a TCR beta motif formed by eight highly homologous variants.

No antigens are known for them. TCRdb reprocessed the 5' RACE reads with MiXCR, giving one entry per CDR3 protein. The table lists under 450,000 distinct CDR3 sequences, over 15% of them singletons. The sample was blood, either unsorted or a sorted T cell fraction (not recorded which). Receptor source: a male donor with ankylosing spondylitis.

This CDR3 is CSARVAGAETQYF. In DNA form, the CDR3 reads TGCAGTGCTAGAGTGGCGGGGGCAGAGACCCAGTACTTC. V is TRBV20-1 and J is TRBJ2-5; a weak D match, TRBD2 (7 bases). The ends were cut back, 1 base at V and 4 bases at J, with 10 bases in the middle. Germline CDR1 is DFQATT and CDR2 is SNEGSKA (reference sequence). CDR3 length: 13 residues.

This clonotype was seen many times. The rearrangement uses TRBV29-1 and TRBJ2-7; D is undetermined. Trimming removed 7 bases at V and 4 bases at J, with 14 bases between. There are 12 residues in the CDR3. Per the germline V gene, CDR1 is SQVTM and CDR2 is ANQGSEA. Here the CDR3 reads CSGRSSGYEQYF. As DNA, the CDR3 is TGCAGCGGAAGGAGTTCTGGGTACGAGCAGTACTTC.

This clonotype was observed many times. V is TRBV12-3 or TRBV12-4 and J is TRBJ1-2, with D perhaps TRBD1 (5 bases). The CDR3 extends over 16 amino acids. V was shortened by 0 bases and J by 3 bases, with 14 bases between the two germline ends. CDR3 protein: CASSLASVGDHYGYTF. The CDR3 nucleotides are TGTGCCAGCAGTTTAGCATCGGTGGGGGATCACTATGGCTACACCTTC.

The count of this clonotype is one. The chain has TRBV12-3 or TRBV12-4 and TRBJ1-2, with a possible D match to TRBD1 (5 bases). The germline V and J ends were trimmed by 3 bases and 6 bases, with 17 bases remaining between them. This CDR3 region has 15 residues. CDR3 residues: CASSLGTGQGHGYTF. The CDR3 DNA sequence: TGTGCCAGCAGTTTGGGGACGGGGCAGGGACATGGCTACACCTTC.